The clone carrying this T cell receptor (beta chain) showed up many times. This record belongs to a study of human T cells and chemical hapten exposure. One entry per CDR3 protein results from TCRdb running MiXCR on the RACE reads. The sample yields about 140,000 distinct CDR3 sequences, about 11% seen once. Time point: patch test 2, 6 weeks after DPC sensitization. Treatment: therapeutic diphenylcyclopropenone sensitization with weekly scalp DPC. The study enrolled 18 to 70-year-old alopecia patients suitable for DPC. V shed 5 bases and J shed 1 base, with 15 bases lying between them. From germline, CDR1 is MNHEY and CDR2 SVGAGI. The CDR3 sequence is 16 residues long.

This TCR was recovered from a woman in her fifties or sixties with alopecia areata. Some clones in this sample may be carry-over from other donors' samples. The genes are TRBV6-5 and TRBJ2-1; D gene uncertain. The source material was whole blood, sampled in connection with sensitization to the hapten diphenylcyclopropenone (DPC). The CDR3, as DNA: TGTGCCAGCAGTCACGCGTCCGGGTCTTCCTACAATGAGCAGTTCTTC. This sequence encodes CASSHASGSSYNEQFF.